Each of the 18 T cell receptor beta chains below was sequenced from the same sample in a study of blood T cells in healthy people across ages (dated by TCRdb to 2014 to 2015). Receptor amplification or capture employed 5' RACE. Sequencing instrument: Illumina HiSeq 2500. The second PCR ran for about 6 to 12 cycles and used a J-beta primer mix along with a sample-barcoded 5' primer. TCRdb took the public reads, trimmed them with fastp at Q25, ran MiXCR for clone calling and kept in-frame beta chains. Rows matching on CDR3 protein sequence are summarized as one entry with the most common DNA and genes. The sample profile shows roughly 1,500,000 distinct CDR3 sequences; about 43% of them were found once. Roughly 8.2% of the sample lies in the top ten. Sequencing was done on a sample of blood. Source of these receptors: a woman aged 18-35 years in good health.

In its sample, this clonotype was seen a few times. The chain recombines TRBV20-1 with TRBJ2-3, with 9 bases that match TRBD2. CDR1 and CDR2 from the germline V gene are DFQATT and SNEGSKA (reference sequence). The CDR3 is 15 amino acids. Germline trimming cut 4 bases from V and 7 bases from J; bases unmatched to any gene: 12. The CDR3 region is CSATAPSGIDNTQYF. In DNA form, the CDR3 reads TGCAGTGCTACGGCGCCTAGCGGGATTGATAATACGCAGTATTTT.

This clonotype was counted between two and nine times. J is TRBJ2-1 and V is TRBV4-1; 8 nucleotides match TRBD2. Germline lookup yields CDR1 MGHRA and CDR2 YSYEKL. With 4 bases clipped from V and 6 bases from J, the junction kept 17 bases outside the gene matches. CDR3 size: 18 residues. The CDR3 spells CASSLFSGIRVSLNEQFF. In DNA form, the CDR3 reads TGCGCCAGCAGCCTTTTTAGCGGGATAAGGGTTTCTCTCAATGAGCAGTTCTTC.

The chain uses TRBV12-3 or TRBV12-4 and TRBJ2-1, with TRBD2 as a possible D gene (7 bases). Deletions cut 1 base from V and 6 bases from J, with 16 bases between. This CDR3 is 16 amino acids long. The CDR3: CASSLGGGAGGNEQFF. CDR3 in DNA: TGTGCCAGCAGTTTAGGAGGGGGGGCCGGTGGCAATGAGCAGTTCTTC.

Comment on this clonotype: As the CDR3 is not closed by the conserved phenylalanine or tryptophan, this likely results from a read error. The V call is TRBV7-2, the J call TRBJ2-1, with 10 bases identical to TRBD2. The germline V gene has CDR1 SGHTA and CDR2 FQGNSA. The length of the CDR3 is 15 residues. After removal of 4 bases from V and 6 bases from J, the junction contained 6 bases not matched to a gene. The CDR3 nucleotides read TGTGCCAGCAGCTCCCTAGCGGGAGTGGGCAATGAGCAGTTCTTA. As protein: CASSSLAGVGNEQFL.

Remarks on this clonotype: At one of its ends the junction is not consistent with the germline gene, which may arise from a read error. The CDR3 DNA follows: TGTGTCAGCAGCAGACACCAGGGACCCCAAGAGACCCAGTACTTC. This gives the protein CVSSRHQGPQETQYF. J is TRBJ2-5 and V is TRBV7-2, with D perhaps being TRBD1 or TRBD2 (5 bases each). CDR3 size: 15 residues. CDR1 is SGHTA and CDR2 is FQGNSA in the germline V gene.

The chain uses TRBV6-1 and TRBJ2-3; D might be TRBD1 or TRBD2, each matching 6 bases. The CDR3 is 15 residues long. V was shortened by 8 bases and J by 2 bases, with 17 bases between the two germline ends. Germline CDR1 MNHNS, CDR2 SASEGT. The DNA for the CDR3 is TGTGCCAGCGGTCGCCCCGGGGGCACCACAGATACGCAGTATTTT. This codes for CASGRPGGTTDTQYF.

The V call is TRBV7-2, the J call TRBJ1-1; the match to TRBD1 covers 9 bases. V shed 2 bases and J 4 bases; nucleotides not matched to a gene: 5. This CDR3 has 15 residues. Germline values: CDR1 SGHTA, CDR2 FQGNSA. The CDR3 DNA is TGTGCCAGCAGCTTAACAGGGGGCGCGGGCACTGAAGCTTTCTTT. It specifies CASSLTGGAGTEAFF.

The chain uses TRBV4-1 and TRBJ2-1, with 16 bases identical to TRBD2. The junction had 11 bases not matched to a gene; V was cut back by 3 bases and J by 3 bases. Germline values: CDR1 MGHRA, CDR2 YSYEKL. The CDR3 spans 20 residues. The CDR3 sequence is CASSHFRGLAGGLDYNEQFF. The CDR3 DNA follows: TGCGCCAGCAGCCATTTCCGGGGACTAGCGGGAGGGTTGGACTACAATGAGCAGTTCTTC.

This clonotype was picked up a small number of times. V is TRBV6-1 and J is TRBJ2-5; a possible D gene is TRBD1 (7 bases). V lost 4 bases to trimming and J lost 4 bases, with 13 bases between them. This CDR3 region has 14 residues. Germline V CDR1 and CDR2: MNHNS, SASEGT. CDR3 bases: TGTGCCAGCAGTGCAGGAGGGGGCGCAGAGACCCAGTACTTC. Its protein product is CASSAGGGAETQYF.

The J gene is TRBJ2-2, the V gene TRBV5-1; TRBD2 aligns across 9 bases. The V segment lost 5 bases and the J segment 3 bases; nucleotides outside the gene matches: 11. CDR1 is SGHRS and CDR2 is YFSETQ in the germline V gene. The CDR3 length is 17 residues. The CDR3 DNA reads as TGCGCCAGCAGATTGAACATAGCGGGGGCCCACACCGGGGAGCTGTTTTTT. Translating it yields CASRLNIAGAHTGELFF. The variable domain in full, completed from reference TRBV5-1 and TRBJ2-2, reads KAGVTQTPRYLIKTRGQQVTLSCSPISGHRSVSWYQQTPGQGLQFLFEYFSETQRNKGNFPGRFSGRQFSNSRSEMNVSTLELGDSALYLCASRLNIAGAHTGELFFGEGSRLTVL.

The J gene is TRBJ2-3, the V gene TRBV7-3, with a possible D match to TRBD2 (5 bases). The CDR3 length is 14 residues. Germline CDR1 is SGHTA and CDR2 is FQGTGA. The V and J ends lost 4 bases and 1 base respectively, with 9 bases between them. Written as DNA, the CDR3 is TGTGCCAGCAGCTACACCGGGGGCACAGATACGCAGTATTTT. Its protein is CASSYTGGTDTQYF.

This clonotype was seen only a few times. This chain uses TRBV3-1 with TRBJ2-7, with a weak D call TRBD1 (5 bases). The germline V gene encodes CDR1 LGHDT and CDR2 YNNKEL (reference sequence). The V gene lost 0 bases and the J gene lost 2 bases, with 20 bases spanning the gap. The CDR3 spans 18 residues. The CDR3 is CASSQEGVRPYITYEQYF. DNA of the CDR3: TGTGCCAGCAGCCAAGAAGGGGTAAGACCTTACATCACCTACGAGCAGTACTTC.

This clonotype showed up just once. CDR3 sequence reads: CASSKSFNRISSYEQYF. The CDR3 DNA reads TGTGCCAGCAGCAAATCCTTCAACAGGATTAGCTCCTACGAGCAGTACTTC. The chain employs TRBV21-1 and TRBJ2-5; the table's D call, TRBD2, was not checked against the DNA. The J call is in doubt because the DNA end fits TRBJ2-7 better. TRBV21-1 is listed as a pseudogene. This CDR3 is 17 amino acids long.

The chain joins TRBV5-1 to TRBJ2-6; possibly TRBD1 for D (6 bases). CDR1 is SGHRS, CDR2 YFSETQ, per germline. The ends were cut back, 4 bases at V and 4 bases at J, with 18 bases in the middle. This CDR3 region has 17 residues. CDR3 sequence: CASSNKPQGTGANVLTF. In nucleotides, the CDR3 is TGCGCCAGCAGCAATAAGCCACAGGGTACCGGGGCCAACGTCCTGACTTTC.

The rearrangement uses TRBV25-1 and TRBJ2-5; D unclear. Germline V gene sequence: CDR1 MGHDK, CDR2 SYGVNS. The CDR3 has 11 residues. Trimming left V 2 bases short and J 11 bases short, with 9 bases between. For the CDR3, the DNA is TGTGCCAGCAGTGAACATAATGAGCAGTACTTC. Translated, it gives CASSEHNEQYF.

This clonotype came up a few times. The rearrangement joins TRBV20-1 to TRBJ2-3, with TRBD2 identical over 11 bases. CDR3 length: 15 residues. CDR1 and CDR2 from the germline V gene are DFQATT and SNEGSKA (reference sequence). V gave up 5 bases and J gave up 3 bases; unmatched junction bases: 7. The CDR3 DNA is TGCAGTGCTCAAAACTTAGCGGGGGGGACAGATACGCAGTATTTT. It codes for CSAQNLAGGTDTQYF.

Concerning this clonotype: A much larger clone sits a single nucleotide away, making a read error possible. The V and J genes are TRBV10-3 and TRBJ2-3; D gene unclear. The CDR3 contains 14 residues. V lost 10 bases, J lost 0 bases, and 14 bases lay in between. CDR1 ENHRY and CDR2 SYGVKD come from the germline V gene. CDR3 in DNA: TGTGCCACGACAAAAAGGCTTAGCACAGATACGCAGTATTTT. It encodes CATTKRLSTDTQYF.

The rearrangement uses TRBV6-1 and TRBJ2-3, with TRBD2 matching 11 bases. This CDR3 region has 17 residues. CDR1 MNHNS and CDR2 SASEGT come from the germline V gene. V dropped 0 bases and J dropped 4; count of bases not matched to a gene: 6. CDR3 loop: CASSEAPSGRFPDTQYF. The CDR3, as DNA: TGTGCCAGCAGTGAAGCGCCTAGCGGGAGGTTCCCAGATACGCAGTATTTT.